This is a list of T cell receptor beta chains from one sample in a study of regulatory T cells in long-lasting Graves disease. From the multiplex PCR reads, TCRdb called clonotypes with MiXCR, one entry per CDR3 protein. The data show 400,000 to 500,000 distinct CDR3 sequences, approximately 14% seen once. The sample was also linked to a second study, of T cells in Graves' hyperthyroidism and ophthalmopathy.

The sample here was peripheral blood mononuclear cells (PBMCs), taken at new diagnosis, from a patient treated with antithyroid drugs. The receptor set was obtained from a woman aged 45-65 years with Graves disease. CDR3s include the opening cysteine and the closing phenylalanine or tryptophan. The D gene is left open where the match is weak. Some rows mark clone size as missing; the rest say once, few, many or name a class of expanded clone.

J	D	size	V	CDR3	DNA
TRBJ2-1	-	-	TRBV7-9	CASSPVLASSYNEQFF	TGTGCCAGCAGCCCAGTGCTAGCGAGCTCCTACAATGAGCAGTTCTTC
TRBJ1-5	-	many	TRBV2	CAISQGEINQPQHF	TGTGCCATATCACAGGGAGAAATCAATCAGCCCCAGCATTTT
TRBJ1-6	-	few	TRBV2	CASTDRSGNSPLHF	TGTGCCAGCACGGACAGATCGGGGAATTCACCCCTCCACTTT
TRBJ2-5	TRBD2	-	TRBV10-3	CAISDTSGQKETQYF	TGTGCCATCAGTGACACTAGCGGGCAAAAAGAGACCCAGTACTTC
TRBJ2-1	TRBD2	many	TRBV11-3	CASSPGTSGRQEQFF	TGTGCCAGCAGCCCCGGGACTAGCGGGAGACAGGAGCAGTTCTTC
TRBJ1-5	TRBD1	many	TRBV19	CASSPRTGGGNQPQHF	TGTGCCAGTAGTCCGAGGACAGGGGGCGGCAATCAGCCCCAGCATTTT
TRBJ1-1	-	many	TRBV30	CAWSVGGNTEAFF	TGTGCCTGGAGTGTGGGGGGGAACACTGAAGCTTTCTTT
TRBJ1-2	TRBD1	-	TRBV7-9	CASSITGDGYGYTF	TGTGCCAGCAGCATTACAGGGGATGGATATGGCTACACCTTC
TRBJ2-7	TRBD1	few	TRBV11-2	CASSHTRGQGASGRRYEQYF	TGTGCCAGCAGCCACACCCGGGGACAGGGGGCCAGCGGGAGACGCTACGAGCAGTACTTC
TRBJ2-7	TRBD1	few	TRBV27	CASSTGTGEYEQYF	TGTGCCAGCAGTACCGGGACAGGGGAGTACGAGCAGTACTTC
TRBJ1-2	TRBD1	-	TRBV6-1	CASTSSTGAYDYTF	TGTGCCAGCACCTCGTCTACAGGGGCCTATGACTACACCTTC
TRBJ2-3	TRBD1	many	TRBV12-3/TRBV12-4	CASRDRPRTDTQYF	TGTGCCAGCAGGGACAGGCCACGCACAGATACGCAGTATTTT
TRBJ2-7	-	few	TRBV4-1	CASSQDADEQYF	TGCGCCAGCAGCCAAGATGCGGACGAGCAGTACTTC
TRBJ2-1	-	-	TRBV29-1	CSVERPPRAANEQFF	TGCAGCGTTGAGAGGCCCCCGCGAGCTGCCAATGAGCAGTTCTTC
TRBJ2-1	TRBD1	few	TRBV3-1	CASSQDWGQGFNEQFF	TGTGCCAGCAGCCAAGATTGGGGACAGGGCTTCAATGAGCAGTTCTTC
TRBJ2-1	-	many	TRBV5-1	CASSLGGNWNNEQFF	TGCGCCAGCAGCTTGGGGGGGAACTGGAACAATGAGCAGTTCTTC
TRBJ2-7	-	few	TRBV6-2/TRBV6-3	CASIDGGRYEQYF	TGTGCCAGCATAGACGGGGGTAGATACGAGCAGTACTTC